Listed below are T cell receptor beta chains from one sample, sequenced in a study of T cells in Graves' hyperthyroidism and ophthalmopathy. TCRdb redid the calling of the multiplex PCR reads with MiXCR, one entry per CDR3 protein. The sample includes some 510,000 distinct CDR3 sequences, around 21% of them seen just once. Material: blood. These TCRs come from a man aged 18 to 35 with Graves' hyperthyroidism. CDR3s include the opening cysteine and the closing phenylalanine or tryptophan. Fields, in order: J gene, V gene, D gene, clone size, CDR3 DNA, CDR3 protein. The D gene is left open where the match is weak. Expanded clones are given a class, and other clones once, few, many or no size at all.

J gene: TRBJ1-2
V gene: TRBV28
D gene: NA
clone size: many
CDR3 DNA: TGTGCCATCCGTCGTGAGGGCCTACACTATGGCTACACCTTC
CDR3 protein: CAIRREGLHYGYTF

J gene: TRBJ2-7
V gene: TRBV11-2
D gene: NA
clone size: NA
CDR3 DNA: TGTGCCAGCAGCTTAAATCTGGGGTTTTCCTACGAGCAGTACTTC
CDR3 protein: CASSLNLGFSYEQYF

J gene: TRBJ2-7
V gene: TRBV6-2/TRBV6-3
D gene: TRBD1
clone size: few
CDR3 DNA: TGTGCCAGCAGACCTGGACAGGGAAGAATCTACGAGCAGTACTTC
CDR3 protein: CASRPGQGRIYEQYF

J gene: TRBJ2-7
V gene: TRBV24-1
D gene: NA
clone size: many
CDR3 DNA: TGTGCCACCGATCACGCCGACGAGCAGTACTTC
CDR3 protein: CATDHADEQYF

J gene: TRBJ2-2
V gene: TRBV6-1
D gene: NA
clone size: many
CDR3 DNA: TGTGCCAGCAGCGTTTTACGAAACCCACCGAACACCGGGGAGCTGTTTTTT
CDR3 protein: CASSVLRNPPNTGELFF

J gene: TRBJ1-1
V gene: TRBV28
D gene: NA
clone size: few
CDR3 DNA: TGTGCCAGCAGTTTTTGGGAATCTATGAACACTGAAGCTTTCTTT
CDR3 protein: CASSFWESMNTEAFF

J gene: TRBJ2-7
V gene: TRBV6-1
D gene: NA
clone size: many
CDR3 DNA: TGTGCCAGCAGTGAATTGGCAGGAGGTAGAGAGCAGTACTTC
CDR3 protein: CASSELAGGREQYF

J gene: TRBJ2-2
V gene: TRBV6-1
D gene: NA
clone size: few
CDR3 DNA: TGTGCCAGCAGGTGGGACACCGCAGGGGAGCTGTTTTTT
CDR3 protein: CASRWDTAGELFF

J gene: TRBJ1-2
V gene: TRBV10-3
D gene: NA
clone size: few
CDR3 DNA: TGTGCCATCTTCCTGGGGGGTAACTATGGCTACACCTTC
CDR3 protein: CAIFLGGNYGYTF

J gene: TRBJ1-5
V gene: TRBV2
D gene: TRBD1
clone size: NA
CDR3 DNA: TGTGCCAGCGGGATGGACAGGGAACAGCCCCAGCATTTT
CDR3 protein: CASGMDREQPQHF

J gene: TRBJ1-1
V gene: TRBV20-1
D gene: NA
clone size: many
CDR3 DNA: TGCAGTGCTAGGGGGACACGTAACACTGAAGCTTTCTTT
CDR3 protein: CSARGTRNTEAFF

J gene: TRBJ2-5
V gene: TRBV6-2/TRBV6-3
D gene: NA
clone size: once
CDR3 DNA: TGTGCCAGCAGTACCAGATCCCCGCCCAAGGAGACCCAGTACTTC
CDR3 protein: CASSTRSPPKETQYF

J gene: TRBJ2-2
V gene: TRBV3-1
D gene: TRBD1
clone size: NA
CDR3 DNA: TGTGCCAGCAGTCAGGACAGGCTTGTAACCGGGGAGCTGTTTTTT
CDR3 protein: CASSQDRLVTGELFF

J gene: TRBJ1-3
V gene: TRBV30
D gene: TRBD1
clone size: NA
CDR3 DNA: TGTGCCTGGAGTGACAGGGGGGAGGCGAACACCATATATTTT
CDR3 protein: CAWSDRGEANTIYF

J gene: TRBJ2-2
V gene: TRBV12-3/TRBV12-4
D gene: NA
clone size: many
CDR3 DNA: TGTGCCAGCAGTTTGGGGAGGGGGGAGCTGTTTTTT
CDR3 protein: CASSLGRGELFF

J gene: TRBJ2-7
V gene: TRBV20-1
D gene: TRBD1
clone size: NA
CDR3 DNA: TGCAGTGCTAGAGGCGGGACAGGGGGGCCCGAGCAGTACTTC
CDR3 protein: CSARGGTGGPEQYF

J gene: TRBJ1-1
V gene: TRBV12-3/TRBV12-4
D gene: NA
clone size: many
CDR3 DNA: TGTGCCAGCAGTTTTGGGCCTCCACCGGGCACTGAAGCTTTCTTT
CDR3 protein: CASSFGPPPGTEAFF

J gene: TRBJ2-7
V gene: TRBV7-8
D gene: NA
clone size: many
CDR3 DNA: TGTGCCAGCAGCTCCCAGACAGACTACGAGCAGTACTTC
CDR3 protein: CASSSQTDYEQYF

J gene: TRBJ1-2
V gene: TRBV9
D gene: NA
clone size: many
CDR3 DNA: TGTGCCAGCAGCGAGGGAGGGTCACACAGAGGCTACACCTTC
CDR3 protein: CASSEGGSHRGYTF

J gene: TRBJ2-7
V gene: TRBV6-5
D gene: TRBD2
clone size: NA
CDR3 DNA: TGTGCCAGCAGTTACTCGAAAGGCGGGAGGGCCGACGAGCAGTACTTC
CDR3 protein: CASSYSKGGRADEQYF

J gene: TRBJ1-5
V gene: TRBV2
D gene: NA
clone size: many
CDR3 DNA: TGTGCCAGCAGTGAAGCGCTTCGGGTTTATAGCAATCAGCCCCAGCATTTT
CDR3 protein: CASSEALRVYSNQPQHF

J gene: TRBJ2-5
V gene: TRBV28
D gene: NA
clone size: many
CDR3 DNA: TGTGCCAGCAGTTTAACTCCGGCCCAAGAGACCCAGTACTTC
CDR3 protein: CASSLTPAQETQYF

J gene: TRBJ1-1
V gene: TRBV12-3/TRBV12-4
D gene: NA
clone size: NA
CDR3 DNA: TGTGCCAGCAGGCGAGGACAGATGAACACTGAAGCTTTCTTT
CDR3 protein: CASRRGQMNTEAFF

J gene: TRBJ2-7
V gene: TRBV19
D gene: NA
clone size: NA
CDR3 DNA: TGTGCCAGTAACCGGGGATCCACCTACGAGCAGTACTTC
CDR3 protein: CASNRGSTYEQYF

J gene: TRBJ2-5
V gene: TRBV6-1
D gene: NA
clone size: many
CDR3 DNA: TGTGCCAGCAGTAGGGCGATGGAGACCCAGTACTTC
CDR3 protein: CASSRAMETQYF

J gene: TRBJ1-2
V gene: TRBV4-1
D gene: TRBD1
clone size: NA
CDR3 DNA: TGCGCCAGCAGCCGGGTCCAGGGGGCGGATGGCTACACCTTC
CDR3 protein: CASSRVQGADGYTF

J gene: TRBJ2-7
V gene: TRBV28
D gene: TRBD2
clone size: many
CDR3 DNA: TGTGCCAGCAGCCCCGGGGGGTCTTTAGCGCGAGAGCAGTACTTC
CDR3 protein: CASSPGGSLAREQYF

J gene: TRBJ2-7
V gene: TRBV28
D gene: TRBD1
clone size: many
CDR3 DNA: TGTGCCAGCAGTTTATGGGGCGGTCAGGGGGCGGAAGAGCAGTACTTC
CDR3 protein: CASSLWGGQGAEEQYF

J gene: TRBJ1-3
V gene: TRBV5-1
D gene: NA
clone size: many
CDR3 DNA: TGCGCCAGCAGCTTGATCCCCGAACGAAACACCATATATTTT
CDR3 protein: CASSLIPERNTIYF

J gene: TRBJ1-1
V gene: TRBV6-5
D gene: NA
clone size: many
CDR3 DNA: TGTGCCAGCAGTTACTCGACTGTAGGGTATCGGACTTTCTTT
CDR3 protein: CASSYSTVGYRTFF

J gene: TRBJ1-2
V gene: TRBV4-1
D gene: TRBD1
clone size: NA
CDR3 DNA: TGCGCCAGCAGCCAAGGCCGACACAGGGGGCAGAAAGGCTACACCTTC
CDR3 protein: CASSQGRHRGQKGYTF

J gene: TRBJ1-1
V gene: TRBV4-1
D gene: NA
clone size: NA
CDR3 DNA: TGCGCCAGCAGCCAAGAGCGACAGATGAACACTGAAGCTTTCTTT
CDR3 protein: CASSQERQMNTEAFF

J gene: TRBJ2-7
V gene: TRBV6-5
D gene: TRBD1
clone size: many
CDR3 DNA: TGTGCCAGCAGTCACCGGGACAGGTCCTACGAGCAGTACTTC
CDR3 protein: CASSHRDRSYEQYF

J gene: TRBJ2-6
V gene: TRBV15
D gene: NA
clone size: NA
CDR3 DNA: TGTGCCACCAGCTCTCAGGATCCGGCCGGGGCCAACGTCCTGACTTTC
CDR3 protein: CATSSQDPAGANVLTF

J gene: TRBJ2-5
V gene: TRBV5-1
D gene: NA
clone size: NA
CDR3 DNA: TGCGCCAGCAGCCCAAGAGTGCCTGACACCCAGTACTTC
CDR3 protein: CASSPRVPDTQYF

J gene: TRBJ1-2
V gene: TRBV28
D gene: TRBD1
clone size: NA
CDR3 DNA: TGTGCCAGCAGTTTGCTGGCTCGCGTGACAGGGCACCATGGCTACACCTTC
CDR3 protein: CASSLLARVTGHHGYTF

J gene: TRBJ1-5
V gene: TRBV4-1
D gene: NA
clone size: NA
CDR3 DNA: TGCGCCAGCAGCCAGGTCGGAGGTCGATATCAGCCCCAGCATTTT
CDR3 protein: CASSQVGGRYQPQHF

J gene: TRBJ2-5
V gene: TRBV14
D gene: NA
clone size: NA
CDR3 DNA: TGTGCCAGCAGCCAAACAGGAGGGCAAGAGACCCAGTACTTC
CDR3 protein: CASSQTGGQETQYF

J gene: TRBJ1-1
V gene: TRBV6-1
D gene: NA
clone size: NA
CDR3 DNA: TGTGCCAGCAGGAGCGTGGACACGGCCAGAACTGAAGCTTTCTTT
CDR3 protein: CASRSVDTARTEAFF

J gene: TRBJ1-3
V gene: TRBV2
D gene: NA
clone size: few
CDR3 DNA: TGTGCCAGCAGTGGAGGGGCCCCGCAGGGGAACTCTGGAAACACCATATATTTT
CDR3 protein: CASSGGAPQGNSGNTIYF

J gene: TRBJ2-5
V gene: TRBV6-2/TRBV6-3
D gene: TRBD1
clone size: NA
CDR3 DNA: TGTACCAGCAGTTATGACAGGGGGCGCAGCCAAGAGACCCAGTACTTC
CDR3 protein: CTSSYDRGRSQETQYF

J gene: TRBJ1-1
V gene: TRBV27
D gene: NA
clone size: many
CDR3 DNA: TGTGCCAGCAGTTTAGGAAACGGTGAAGCTTTCTTT
CDR3 protein: CASSLGNGEAFF